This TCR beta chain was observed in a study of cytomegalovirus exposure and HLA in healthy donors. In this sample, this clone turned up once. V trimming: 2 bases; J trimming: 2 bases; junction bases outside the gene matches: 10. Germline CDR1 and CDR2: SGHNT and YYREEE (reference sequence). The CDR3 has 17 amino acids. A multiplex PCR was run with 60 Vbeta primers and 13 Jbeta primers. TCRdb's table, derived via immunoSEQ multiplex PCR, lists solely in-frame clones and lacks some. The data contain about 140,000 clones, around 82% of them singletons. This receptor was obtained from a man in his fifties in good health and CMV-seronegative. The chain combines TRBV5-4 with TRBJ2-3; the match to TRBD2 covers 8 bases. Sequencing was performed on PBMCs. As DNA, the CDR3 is TGTGCCAGCAGCTTTAATGGCGGGGGGCCCCTCACAGATACGCAGTATTTT. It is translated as CASSFNGGGPLTDTQYF.